Listed below are T cell receptor beta chains from one sample, sequenced in a study of T cell clonotyping in hematopoietic cell transplantation. The method was immunoSEQ multiplex PCR; TCRdb's version includes in-frame clones alone and lacks a portion of them. The data contain approximately 41,000 clones, 95% of them singletons. The specimen was peripheral blood mononuclear cells. The origin of the receptors is a man aged 30 to 45 in good health. Some clones in this sample may be carry-over from other donors' samples. Both conserved end residues are part of each CDR3. The order of the fields is clone size, J gene, V gene, D gene, CDR3 DNA, CDR3 protein. D genes are given only for firm matches. Clone size is shown for a subset of rows, as once, few, many or a class of expanded clone.

>NA|TRBJ1-1|TRBV27|NA
TGTGCCAGCAGTGTGGTCCCCCAAGGGACTGAAGCTTTCTTT
CASSVVPQGTEAFF
>once|TRBJ2-7|TRBV10-3|NA
TGTGCCTCCCAGGGTTCGGACTACGAGCAGTACTTC
CASQGSDYEQYF
>NA|TRBJ1-2|TRBV19|NA
TGTGCCAGTAGTACTGCGACCACTCTCTATGGCTACACCTTC
CASSTATTLYGYTF
>NA|TRBJ1-5|TRBV2|TRBD1
TGTGCCACCCGACAGGGCCGGGATCAGCCCCAGCATTTT
CATRQGRDQPQHF
>once|TRBJ1-4|TRBV7-2|NA
TGTGCCAGCAGCTTAGAGGGCAGAGTAGCTAATGAAAAACTGTTTTTT
CASSLEGRVANEKLFF
>NA|TRBJ1-1|TRBV25-1|TRBD1
TGTGCCAGCAGTCCACAGGGGGCTGAAGCTTTCTTT
CASSPQGAEAFF
>NA|TRBJ1-1|TRBV6-1|NA
TGTGCCAGCAGTGAAGTGGGGGGGAGGACTGAAGCTTTCTTT
CASSEVGGRTEAFF
>once|TRBJ2-3|TRBV29-1|NA
TGCAGCGTTGAACCCTTCGGGAGCCCCACAGATACGCAGTATTTT
CSVEPFGSPTDTQYF
>NA|TRBJ2-5|TRBV5-1|TRBD1
TGCGCCAGCAGCTCACGGACAGGTTTAAAGGGAGAGACCCAGTACTTC
CASSSRTGLKGETQYF
>NA|TRBJ1-4|TRBV11-2|TRBD1
TGTGCCAGCAGCTTAGACAGGGGGGTGTATGAAAAACTGTTTTTT
CASSLDRGVYEKLFF
>medium-sized|TRBJ1-6|TRBV5-6|NA
TGTGCCAGCAGCTTTTGGGGACGCCCGGTCTCACCCCTCCACTTT
CASSFWGRPVSPLHF
>NA|TRBJ2-1|TRBV28|TRBD2
TGTGCCAGCAGTTACACTAGCGGGAAAAGTGAGCAGTTCTTC
CASSYTSGKSEQFF
>NA|TRBJ2-1|TRBV4-3|NA
TGCGCCAGCAGCCAAGAGGGTAAGGCTAGCAATGAGCAGTTCTTC
CASSQEGKASNEQFF
>NA|TRBJ2-4|TRBV19|NA
TGTGCCAGTAGTATATTTGGGGGGGGGCCCAAAAACATTCAGTACTTC
CASSIFGGGPKNIQYF
>NA|TRBJ2-2|TRBV9|TRBD1
TGTGCCAGCAGCGCCGACTCCGGGACAGCGAACACCGGGGAGCTGTTTTTT
CASSADSGTANTGELFF
>once|TRBJ1-2|TRBV19|TRBD1
TGTGCCAGTAGTACTGGACAGGACGCTAACTATGGCTACACCTTC
CASSTGQDANYGYTF
>NA|TRBJ1-1|TRBV5-6|TRBD1
TGTGCCAGCAGGACCGACAGGGCTGAAGCTTTCTTT
CASRTDRAEAFF
>NA|TRBJ1-2|TRBV27|TRBD1
TGTGCCAGTCAGGGGGGGTTTAACGGCTACACCTTC
CASQGGFNGYTF
>NA|TRBJ2-1|TRBV19|TRBD2
TGTGCCAGTAGTATGGGAGGGACTAGCCCCTACAATGAGCAGTTCTTC
CASSMGGTSPYNEQFF
>few|TRBJ1-2|TRBV5-6|TRBD1
TGTGCCAGCAGCCCGGGACAGGGACCGACGCCCTACACCTTC
CASSPGQGPTPYTF
>NA|TRBJ2-3|TRBV13|TRBD2
TGTGCCAGCAGCTCAGGGACTAGCGGGGTCACAGATACGCAGTATTTT
CASSSGTSGVTDTQYF
>NA|TRBJ1-2|TRBV5-1|NA
TGCGCCAGCAGCCCGCTGGGGGACTATGGCTACACCTTC
CASSPLGDYGYTF
>NA|TRBJ2-7|TRBV28|TRBD1
TGTGCCAGCAGTCCGTACAACAGGGGGCGGGGTAGGGACTACGAGCAGTACTTC
CASSPYNRGRGRDYEQYF
>once|TRBJ2-2|TRBV5-1|NA
TGCGCCAGCAGCTTTGCTACAGGAGAGACCGGGGAGCTGTTTTTT
CASSFATGETGELFF
>NA|TRBJ2-3|TRBV7-8|NA
TGTGCCAGCAGCTTAGACTGGACGAGCACAGATACGCAGTATTTT
CASSLDWTSTDTQYF
>NA|TRBJ2-3|TRBV7-9|NA
TGTGCCAGCAGCACGTATAGCACAGATACGCAGTATTTT
CASSTYSTDTQYF
>NA|TRBJ2-2|TRBV10-1|NA
TGCGCCAGCAGTGAGTCGCTTGGAGGGAACACCGGGGAGCTGTTTTTT
CASSESLGGNTGELFF
>once|TRBJ2-2|TRBV7-2|TRBD2
TGTGCCAGCAGCTTAGATTCAGCGGGGGGCACCGGGGAGCTGTTTTTT
CASSLDSAGGTGELFF
>NA|TRBJ1-1|TRBV7-2|NA
TGTGCCAGCAGCTCCCCTAACATAGGGGGGGAAGCTTTCTTT
CASSSPNIGGEAFF
>NA|TRBJ1-1|TRBV11-1|NA
TGTGCCAGCAGCTTATTCGAGGAAAGCACTGAAGCTTTCTTT
CASSLFEESTEAFF
>NA|TRBJ2-3|TRBV6-5|NA
TGTGCCAGCAGTACCACTGCCCAGGGAACGCAGTATTTT
CASSTTAQGTQYF
>NA|TRBJ2-1|TRBV9|TRBD2
TGTGCCAGCAGTATTAGCGGGAGTTGGAATGAGCAGTTCTTC
CASSISGSWNEQFF
>NA|TRBJ2-3|TRBV13|TRBD2
TGTGCCAGCAGCTTAGTTGGGCGGGAGGTAGGCACAGATACGCAGTATTTT
CASSLVGREVGTDTQYF